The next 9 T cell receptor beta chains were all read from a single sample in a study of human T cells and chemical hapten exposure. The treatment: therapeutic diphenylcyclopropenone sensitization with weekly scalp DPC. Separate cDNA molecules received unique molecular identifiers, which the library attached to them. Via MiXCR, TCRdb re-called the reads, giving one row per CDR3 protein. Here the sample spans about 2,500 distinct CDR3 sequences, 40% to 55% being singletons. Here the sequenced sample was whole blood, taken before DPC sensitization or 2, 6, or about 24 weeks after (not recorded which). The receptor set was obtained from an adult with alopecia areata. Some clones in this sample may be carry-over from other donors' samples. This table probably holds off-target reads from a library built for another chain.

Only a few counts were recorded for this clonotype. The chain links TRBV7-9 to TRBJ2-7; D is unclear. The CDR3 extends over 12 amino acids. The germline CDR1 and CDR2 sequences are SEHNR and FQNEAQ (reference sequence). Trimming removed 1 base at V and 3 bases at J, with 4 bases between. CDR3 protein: CASSLGVYEQYF. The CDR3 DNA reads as TGTGCCAGCAGCTTAGGTGTCTACGAGCAGTACTTC.

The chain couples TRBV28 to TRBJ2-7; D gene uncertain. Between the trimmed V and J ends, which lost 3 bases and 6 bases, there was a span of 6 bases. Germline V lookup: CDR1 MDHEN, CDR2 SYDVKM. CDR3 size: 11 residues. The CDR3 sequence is CASSLTFEQYF. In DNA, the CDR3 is TGTGCCAGCAGTTTGACATTCGAGCAGTACTTC.

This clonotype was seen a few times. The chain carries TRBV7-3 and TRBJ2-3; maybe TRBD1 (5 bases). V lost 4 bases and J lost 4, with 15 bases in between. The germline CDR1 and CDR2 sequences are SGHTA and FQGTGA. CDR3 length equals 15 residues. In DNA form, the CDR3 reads TGTGCCAGCAGCTCCTCGCCTCTAGGGGCAGATACGCAGTATTTT. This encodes CASSSSPLGADTQYF.

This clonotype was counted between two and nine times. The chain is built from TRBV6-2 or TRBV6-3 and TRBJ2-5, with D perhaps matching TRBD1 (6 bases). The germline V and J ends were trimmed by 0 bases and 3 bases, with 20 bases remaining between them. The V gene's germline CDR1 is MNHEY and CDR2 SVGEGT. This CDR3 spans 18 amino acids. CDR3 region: CASSYSFGRLGGKETQYF. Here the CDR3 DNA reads TGTGCCAGCAGTTACTCGTTCGGTCGGTTAGGGGGAAAAGAGACCCAGTACTTC.

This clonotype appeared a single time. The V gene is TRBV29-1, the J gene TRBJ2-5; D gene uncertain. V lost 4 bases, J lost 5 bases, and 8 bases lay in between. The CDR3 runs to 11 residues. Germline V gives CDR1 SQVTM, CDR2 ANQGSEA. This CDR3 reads CSVGPLETQYF. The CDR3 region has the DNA TGCAGCGTTGGACCGCTGGAGACCCAGTACTTC.

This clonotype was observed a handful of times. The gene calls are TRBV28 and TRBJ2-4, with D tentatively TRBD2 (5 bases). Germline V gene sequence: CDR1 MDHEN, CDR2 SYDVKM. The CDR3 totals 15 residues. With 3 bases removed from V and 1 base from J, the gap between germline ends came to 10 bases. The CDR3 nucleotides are TGTGCCAGCAGTTTTTTCCGAGGGGCCAAAAACATTCAGTACTTC. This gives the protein CASSFFRGAKNIQYF.

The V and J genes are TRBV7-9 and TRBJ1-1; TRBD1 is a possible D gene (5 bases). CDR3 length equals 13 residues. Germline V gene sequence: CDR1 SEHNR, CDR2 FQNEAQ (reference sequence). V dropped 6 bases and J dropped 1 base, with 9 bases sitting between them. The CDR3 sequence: CASRETGNTEAFF. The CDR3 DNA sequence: TGTGCCAGCAGGGAAACAGGGAACACTGAAGCTTTCTTT.

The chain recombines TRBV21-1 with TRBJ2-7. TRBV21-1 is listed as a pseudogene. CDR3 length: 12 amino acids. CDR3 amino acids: CASSKGGYEQYF. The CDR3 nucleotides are TGTGCCAGCAGCAAAGGGGGCTACGAGCAGTACTTC.

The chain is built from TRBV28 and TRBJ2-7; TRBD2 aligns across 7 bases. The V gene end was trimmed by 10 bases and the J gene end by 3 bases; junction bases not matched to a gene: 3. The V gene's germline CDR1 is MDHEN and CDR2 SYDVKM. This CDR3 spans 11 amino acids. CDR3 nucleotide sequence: TGTGCCATCAAGCGGGACTACGAGCAGTACTTC. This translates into CAIKRDYEQYF. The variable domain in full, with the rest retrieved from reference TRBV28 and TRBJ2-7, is DVKVTQSSRYLVKRTGEKVFLECVQDMDHENMFWYRQDPGLGLRLIYFSYDVKMKEKGDIPEGYSVSREKKERFSLILESASTNQTSMYLCAIKRDYEQYFGPGTRLTVT.